These 26 T cell receptor beta chains originate from one sample sequenced in a study of T cell clones after liver transplantation. Using immunoSEQ multiplex PCR, the repertoire was profiled, and TCRdb retains in-frame clones only, with some absent. The sample lists 75,000 to 95,000 clones; around four fifths were seen once. This specimen was CD4+ T cells from blood, taken less than 50 months after liver transplant. The receptors were sampled from a human patient who received a liver transplant. Among the T cells, some may be from the graft donor.

V usage is TRBV11-2 and J usage is TRBJ1-4; 8 bases match TRBD1. This CDR3 is built from 16 residues. The V gene end was trimmed by 5 bases and the J gene end by 8 bases; junction bases not matched to a gene: 13. Germline values: CDR1 SGHAT, CDR2 FQNNGV. The CDR3 DNA reads as TGTGCCAGCAGCCCCCTCAGGGGGCAGGTCGGGGAAAAACTGTTTTTT. This codes for CASSPLRGQVGEKLFF. Looking up the rest from reference TRBV11-2 and TRBJ1-4 gives the full variable domain: EAGVAQSPRYKIIEKRQSVAFWCNPISGHATLYWYQQILGQGPKLLIQFQNNGVVDDSQLPKDRFSAERLKGVDSTLKIQPAKLEDSAVYLCASSPLRGQVGEKLFFGSGTQLSVL.

The rearrangement links TRBV19 to TRBJ1-5; unclear D gene. Germline CDR1 LNHDA, CDR2 SQIVND (reference sequence). V was pared by 1 base and J by 2 bases, with 9 bases between. The CDR3 totals 15 residues. The CDR3 region has the DNA TGTGCCAGTAGTATAGGGGAATTGGGCAATCAGCCCCAGCATTTT. Its translation is CASSIGELGNQPQHF.

The chain joins TRBV27 to TRBJ1-2; D is uncertain. Trimming shortened V by 7 bases and J by 2 bases, and 11 bases separated the two germline ends. The CDR3 extends over 13 amino acids. Looked up from germline, CDR1 is MNHEY and CDR2 is SMNVEV (reference sequence). CDR3 in amino acids: CASTPSTNYGYTF. The CDR3 DNA follows: TGTGCCAGCACCCCCAGTACCAACTATGGCTACACCTTC.

V gene TRBV7-2 combines with J gene TRBJ2-4, with 8 bases identical to TRBD2. With V trimmed by 3 bases and J by 5 bases, 6 bases remained unmatched. The CDR3 length is 15 residues. CDR1 and CDR2 (germline): SGHTA, FQGNSA. CDR3 sequence (DNA): TGTGCCAGCAGCTTTGACAGCGGGAGCCAAAACATTCAGTACTTC. It codes for CASSFDSGSQNIQYF.

This clone has a count of ten or more. J is TRBJ2-3 and V is TRBV2; 7 nucleotides align to TRBD2. The germline gives CDR1 SNHLY, CDR2 FYNNEI. V lost 5 bases to trimming and J lost 5 bases; unmatched junction nucleotides: 13. This CDR3 spans 16 amino acids. CDR3 in amino acids: CASSSAGLGSRDTQYF. The CDR3 DNA follows: TGTGCCAGCAGTTCCGCTGGACTAGGATCGCGAGATACGCAGTATTTT.

The V call is TRBV6-1, the J call TRBJ1-4, with D possibly being TRBD1 (5 bases). The CDR3 has 14 amino acids. V was pared by 4 bases and J by 5 bases, with 11 bases between. Germline-derived CDR1 and CDR2 are MNHNS and SASEGT. The CDR3, as DNA: TGTGCCAGCAGTGTCCGGGACGGGAATGAAAAACTGTTTTTT. It translates to CASSVRDGNEKLFF.

The chain carries TRBV19 and TRBJ2-3; D is possibly TRBD1 (6 bases). CDR3 length: 14 residues. Trimming cost V 0 bases and J 5 bases, with 9 bases left between them. Germline-derived CDR1 and CDR2 are LNHDA and SQIVND (reference sequence). This CDR3 is CASSIEGAGDTQYF. CDR3 DNA: TGTGCCAGTAGTATAGAGGGGGCGGGAGATACGCAGTATTTT.

Comments on this clone: One end of the junction is discordant with germline, which a read error may explain. The V and J genes are TRBV5-1 and TRBJ1-3, with TRBD1 identical over 8 bases. The CDR3 consists of 17 residues. Germline V gene sequence: CDR1 SGHRS, CDR2 YFSETQ. CDR3 region: CASSPSPDRVSGNTICF. The CDR3 bases are TGCGCCAGCAGCCCCTCACCGGACAGGGTCTCTGGAAACACCATATGTTTT.

With regard to this clone: The identical CDR3 is also encoded by other nucleotide sequences in the sample. The J gene is TRBJ1-1, the V gene TRBV5-1, with D maybe TRBD1 (5 bases). The V gene lost 3 bases and the J gene lost 3 bases, with 12 bases spanning the gap. The germline CDR1 and CDR2 sequences are SGHRS and YFSETQ. This CDR3 comprises 14 residues. This CDR3 is CASSYFGRDTEAFF. For the CDR3, the DNA is TGCGCCAGCAGCTACTTCGGCAGGGACACTGAAGCTTTCTTT.

The chain links TRBV4-3 to TRBJ2-5, with unresolved D. The V end was cut by 1 base, the J end by 5 bases, with 5 bases between. The CDR3 sequence is 12 residues long. The germline CDR1 and CDR2 sequences are LGHNA and YSLEER. The CDR3 loop is CASSQGRETQYF. CDR3 DNA: TGCGCCAGCAGCCAAGGACGGGAGACCCAGTACTTC.

The chain joins TRBV5-1 to TRBJ2-7, with 12 positions matching TRBD1. The ends lost 1 base at V and 6 bases at J; junction bases unmatched: 5. Germline-derived CDR1 and CDR2 are SGHRS and YFSETQ. The CDR3 runs to 15 residues. CDR3 DNA: TGCGCCAGCAGCTTGTACGGGACAGGGGGCTTCGAGCAGTACTTC. As protein: CASSLYGTGGFEQYF.

J is TRBJ1-2 and V is TRBV28, with D maybe TRBD1 (6 bases). The V gene lost 6 bases and the J gene lost 3 bases, with 20 bases spanning the gap. CDR1 and CDR2 (germline): MDHEN, SYDVKM. The CDR3 totals 16 residues. The CDR3 protein is CASSPTGRRSYYGYTF. The DNA of the CDR3 is TGTGCCAGCAGCCCTACAGGGCGAAGATCGTACTATGGCTACACCTTC.

The V and J genes are TRBV4-3 and TRBJ1-2, with TRBD1 identical over 7 bases. The ends lost 7 bases at V and 7 bases at J; junction bases unmatched: 12. CDR3 length: 14 amino acids. Germline V gene data show CDR1 as LGHNA and CDR2 as YSLEER. The CDR3 sequence: CASTGTVSSPGYTF. The DNA of the CDR3 is TGCGCCAGCACCGGGACAGTGAGTTCTCCTGGCTACACCTTC.

This clone was detected once. V and J are TRBV7-9 and TRBJ2-7, with a weak D call TRBD1 (5 bases). V lost 10 bases, J lost 4 bases, and 20 bases lay in between. The CDR3 contains 14 residues. Germline V gives CDR1 SEHNR, CDR2 FQNEAQ (reference sequence). In DNA form, the CDR3 reads TGTGCCACCTCCGGGCCTAGGAAGGGGTACGAGCAGTACTTC. This encodes CATSGPRKGYEQYF.

The rearrangement links TRBV19 to TRBJ2-5; D might be TRBD2 (5 bases). CDR3 size: 12 residues. Germline V gene sequence: CDR1 LNHDA, CDR2 SQIVND (reference sequence). The ends were cut back, 7 bases at V and 2 bases at J, with 8 bases in the middle. CDR3 protein: CASNGGQETQYF. The CDR3 DNA sequence: TGTGCCAGTAATGGCGGGCAAGAGACCCAGTACTTC.

The V call is TRBV6-5, the J call TRBJ2-5; D uncertain. CDR3 size: 14 residues. Trimming took 6 bases from V and 5 from J, leaving 16 bases between them. Germline CDR1 is MNHEY and CDR2 is SVGAGI. The CDR3 protein is CASSSPRSWETQYF. The CDR3 DNA follows: TGTGCCAGCAGCTCCCCCCGATCTTGGGAGACCCAGTACTTC.

This sequence joins TRBV7-2 and TRBJ2-1, with TRBD2 matching 9 bases. The germline gives CDR1 SGHTA, CDR2 FQGNSA. Trimming took 7 bases from V and 10 from J; bases not matched to a gene: 11. The CDR3 spans 14 residues. CDR3 DNA: TGTGCCAGCACCCCATGGAGTAGCGGGAGAGAGCAGTTCTTC. It yields the protein CASTPWSSGREQFF.

This clone was counted a single time. The V gene is TRBV11-2, the J gene TRBJ2-7; no definite D call. V was shortened by 0 bases and J by 0 bases, with 3 bases between the two germline ends. In germline, CDR1 is SGHAT, CDR2 FQNNGV. The CDR3 contains 13 residues. CDR3: CASSLESSYEQYF. DNA for the CDR3: TGTGCCAGCAGCTTAGAGAGCTCCTACGAGCAGTACTTC.

J is TRBJ1-1 and V is TRBV2; perhaps TRBD1 as D (6 bases). CDR3 length: 12 residues. Germline assignment: CDR1 SNHLY and CDR2 FYNNEI. The ends were cut back, 4 bases at V and 6 bases at J, with 9 bases in the middle. This chain's CDR3 is CASSGNRAEAFF. CDR3 DNA: TGTGCCAGCAGTGGGAACAGGGCTGAAGCTTTCTTT. Full variable domain (remainder filled in from reference TRBV2 and TRBJ1-1): EPEVTQTPSHQVTQMGQEVILRCVPISNHLYFYWYRQILGQKVEFLVSFYNNEISEKSEIFDDQFSVERPDGSNFTLKIRSTKLEDSAMYFCASSGNRAEAFFGQGTRLTVV.

This clone was counted between two and nine times. V gene TRBV4-1 combines with J gene TRBJ2-7, with 7 positions matching TRBD1. V shed 4 bases, J shed 4 bases, and the junction held 13 bases outside the gene matches. The germline CDR1 and CDR2 sequences are MGHRA and YSYEKL. This CDR3 region has 16 residues. The CDR3 coding sequence is TGCGCCAGCAGCCGGGCTACACAGGGGACGGAGTACGAGCAGTACTTC. Translated, it gives CASSRATQGTEYEQYF.

This clone was detected only once. The rearrangement joins TRBV29-1 to TRBJ2-5; 11 bases align to TRBD2. After removal of 4 bases from V and 5 bases from J, the junction contained 18 bases not matched to a gene. CDR3 length equals 18 residues. Germline assignment: CDR1 SQVTM and CDR2 ANQGSEA. DNA for the CDR3: TGCAGCGTTGGGAGAGAGACCGGAACTAGCGGGAGAGGGGAGACCCAGTACTTC. Protein sequence: CSVGRETGTSGRGETQYF.

The chain joins TRBV14 to TRBJ2-7; the match to TRBD1 covers 8 bases. The germline V gene encodes CDR1 SGHDN and CDR2 FVKESK. This CDR3 spans 17 amino acids. J was trimmed by 7 bases and V by 5 bases; bases with no gene match: 19. CDR3 region: CASSSQDRGQGKWEQYF. Here the CDR3 DNA reads TGTGCCAGCAGCTCACAAGATAGAGGACAGGGTAAGTGGGAGCAGTACTTC.

This chain links TRBV29-1 with TRBJ1-3; a weak D match, TRBD1 (5 bases). Trimming took 6 bases from V and 1 from J, leaving 10 bases between them. Germline CDR1 SQVTM, CDR2 ANQGSEA. The CDR3 is 13 residues long. The CDR3, as DNA: TGCAGCGTAAGACGACAGTCTGGAAACACCATATATTTT. Its protein is CSVRRQSGNTIYF.

The CDR3 here is CASSEPGYGNQPQHF. CDR3 nucleotide sequence: TGTGCCAGCAGTGAACCAGGTTATGGGAATCAGCCCCAGCATTTT. The V call is TRBV2, the J call TRBJ1-5; D uncertain. Trimming stripped 2 bases from V and 4 bases from J, with 12 bases between. Germline V gives CDR1 SNHLY, CDR2 FYNNEI. This CDR3 region has 15 residues.

V and J are TRBV25-1 and TRBJ2-7, with 9 bases aligning to TRBD2. The CDR3 covers 16 residues. The ends lost 4 bases at V and 3 bases at J; junction bases unmatched: 10. From germline, CDR1 is MGHDK and CDR2 SYGVNS. This CDR3 reads CASSVAGGLRFYEQYF. The CDR3 DNA is TGTGCCAGCAGTGTGGCGGGGGGGCTTCGTTTCTACGAGCAGTACTTC.

DNA of the CDR3: TGTGCCATCAGTATGGGGAGCGGGGACAATGAGCAGTTCTTC. Its protein product is CAISMGSGDNEQFF. V usage is TRBV10-3 and J usage is TRBJ2-1, with 7 positions matching TRBD2. Trimming took 5 bases from V and 5 from J; bases not matched to a gene: 6. Germline values: CDR1 ENHRY, CDR2 SYGVKD. The CDR3 consists of 14 residues.